What follows is one T cell receptor beta chain and its context. Its target is unknown. J lost 6 bases, V lost 4 bases, and 10 bases had no gene match. Germline V gene data show CDR1 as SGHDN and CDR2 as FVKESK. The CDR3 extends over 15 amino acids. The sample originates from a study of CD8 T cells in ankylosing spondylitis. Making use of molecular barcodes, quantitative 5'-RACE generated TCR beta libraries. TCRdb passed the 5' RACE reads through MiXCR, listing each CDR3 protein once. Here the sample spans about 750,000 distinct CDR3 sequences, roughly 19% being singletons. Findings and limits, study-wide: Made up of roughly 8 highly homologous variants, a TCR beta motif appeared characteristic of ankylosing spondylitis blood. A number of the motif variants had already been described in reactive arthritis synovial fluid and blood. Reportedly, matched ankylosing spondylitis synovial fluid was significantly enriched for disease-linked clones. Disease-associated clones were CD8+ and fairly uncommon in peripheral blood.

The sequence came from a male donor with ankylosing spondylitis. Sequencing was performed on blood, either unsorted or a sorted T cell fraction (not recorded which). The rearrangement joins TRBV14 to TRBJ2-7; TRBD1 matches 9 bases. The CDR3: CASSRLQGASVEQYF. The CDR3 DNA sequence: TGTGCCAGCAGCCGGCTACAGGGGGCATCAGTCGAGCAGTACTTC.